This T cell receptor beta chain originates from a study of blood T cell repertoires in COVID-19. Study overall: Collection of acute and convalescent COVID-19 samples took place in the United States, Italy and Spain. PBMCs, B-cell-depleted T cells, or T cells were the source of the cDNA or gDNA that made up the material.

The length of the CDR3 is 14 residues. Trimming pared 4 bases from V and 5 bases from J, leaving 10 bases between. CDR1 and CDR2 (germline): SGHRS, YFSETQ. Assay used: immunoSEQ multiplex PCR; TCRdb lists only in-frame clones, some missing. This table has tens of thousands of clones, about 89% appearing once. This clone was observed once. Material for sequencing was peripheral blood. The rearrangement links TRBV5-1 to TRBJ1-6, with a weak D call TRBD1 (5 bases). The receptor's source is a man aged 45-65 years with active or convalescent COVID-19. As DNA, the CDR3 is TGCGCCAGCAGCCTTGACAGCAATAATTCACCCCTCCACTTT. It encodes CASSLDSNNSPLHF.